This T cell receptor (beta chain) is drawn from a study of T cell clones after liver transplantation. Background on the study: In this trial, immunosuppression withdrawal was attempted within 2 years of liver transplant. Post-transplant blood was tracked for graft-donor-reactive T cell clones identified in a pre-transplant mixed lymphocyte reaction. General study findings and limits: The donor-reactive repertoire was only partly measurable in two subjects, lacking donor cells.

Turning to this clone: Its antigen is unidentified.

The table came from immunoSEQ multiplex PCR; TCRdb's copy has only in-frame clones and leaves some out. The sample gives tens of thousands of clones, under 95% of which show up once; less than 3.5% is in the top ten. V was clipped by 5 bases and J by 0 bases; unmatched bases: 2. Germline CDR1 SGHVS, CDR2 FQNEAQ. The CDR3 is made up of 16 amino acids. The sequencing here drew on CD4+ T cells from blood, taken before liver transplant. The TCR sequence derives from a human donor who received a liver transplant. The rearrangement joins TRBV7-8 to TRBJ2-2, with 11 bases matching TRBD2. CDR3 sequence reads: CASSALAGANTGELFF. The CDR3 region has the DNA TGTGCCAGCAGCGCACTAGCGGGGGCGAACACCGGGGAGCTGTTTTTT.